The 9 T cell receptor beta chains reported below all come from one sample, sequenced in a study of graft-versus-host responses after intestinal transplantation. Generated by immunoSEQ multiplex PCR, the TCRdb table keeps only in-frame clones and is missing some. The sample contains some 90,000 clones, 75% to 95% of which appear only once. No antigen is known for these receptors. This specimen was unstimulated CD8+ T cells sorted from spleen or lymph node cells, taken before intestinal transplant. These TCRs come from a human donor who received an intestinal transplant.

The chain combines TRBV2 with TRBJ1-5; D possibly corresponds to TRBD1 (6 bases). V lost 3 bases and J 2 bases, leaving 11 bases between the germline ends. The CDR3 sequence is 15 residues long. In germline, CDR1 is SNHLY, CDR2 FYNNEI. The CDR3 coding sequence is TGTGCCAGCAGTGAGGGGGGGCCAGGCAATCAGCCCCAGCATTTT. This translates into CASSEGGPGNQPQHF.

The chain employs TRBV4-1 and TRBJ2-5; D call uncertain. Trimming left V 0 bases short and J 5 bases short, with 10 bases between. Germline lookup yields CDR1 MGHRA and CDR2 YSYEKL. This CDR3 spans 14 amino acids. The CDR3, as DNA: TGCGCCAGCAGCCAAGAGGCAGGAGAGGAGACCCAGTACTTC. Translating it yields CASSQEAGEETQYF.

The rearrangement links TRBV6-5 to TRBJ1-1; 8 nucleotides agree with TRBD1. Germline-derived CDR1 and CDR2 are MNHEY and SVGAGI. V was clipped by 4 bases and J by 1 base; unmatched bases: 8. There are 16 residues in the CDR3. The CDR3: CASSWEKTGANTEAFF. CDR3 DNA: TGTGCCAGCAGTTGGGAGAAGACAGGGGCGAACACTGAAGCTTTCTTT.

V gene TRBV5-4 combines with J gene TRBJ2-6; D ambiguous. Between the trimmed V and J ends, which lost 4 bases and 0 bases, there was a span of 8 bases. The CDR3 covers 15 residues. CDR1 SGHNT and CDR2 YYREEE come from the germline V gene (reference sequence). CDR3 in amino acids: CASSPGHSGANVLTF. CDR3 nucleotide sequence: TGTGCCAGCAGCCCAGGCCACTCTGGGGCCAACGTCCTGACTTTC.

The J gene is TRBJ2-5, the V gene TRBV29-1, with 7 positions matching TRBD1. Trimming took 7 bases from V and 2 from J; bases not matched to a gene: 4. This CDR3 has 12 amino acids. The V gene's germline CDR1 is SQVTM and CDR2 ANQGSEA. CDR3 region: CSETGLQETQYF. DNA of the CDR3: TGCAGCGAGACAGGGCTTCAAGAGACCCAGTACTTC.

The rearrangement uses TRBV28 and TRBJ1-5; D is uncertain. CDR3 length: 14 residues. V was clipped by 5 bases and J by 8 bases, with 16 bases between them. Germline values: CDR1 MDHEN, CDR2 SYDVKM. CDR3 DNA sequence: TGTGCCAGCAGTCCCTCGGGTAGTTTGGAGCCCCAGCATTTT. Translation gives CASSPSGSLEPQHF.

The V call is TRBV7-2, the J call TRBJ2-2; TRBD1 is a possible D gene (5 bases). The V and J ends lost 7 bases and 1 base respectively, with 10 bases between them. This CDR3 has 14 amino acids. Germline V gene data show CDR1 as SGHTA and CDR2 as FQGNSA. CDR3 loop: CASTTGLNTGELFF. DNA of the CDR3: TGTGCCAGCACCACAGGCCTGAACACCGGGGAGCTGTTTTTT.

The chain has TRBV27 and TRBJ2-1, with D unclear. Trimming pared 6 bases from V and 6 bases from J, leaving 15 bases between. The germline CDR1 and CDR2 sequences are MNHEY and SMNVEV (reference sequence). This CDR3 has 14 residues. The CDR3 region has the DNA TGTGCCAGCAGACCAGAGTTCATTAGCAATGAGCAGTTCTTC. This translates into CASRPEFISNEQFF.

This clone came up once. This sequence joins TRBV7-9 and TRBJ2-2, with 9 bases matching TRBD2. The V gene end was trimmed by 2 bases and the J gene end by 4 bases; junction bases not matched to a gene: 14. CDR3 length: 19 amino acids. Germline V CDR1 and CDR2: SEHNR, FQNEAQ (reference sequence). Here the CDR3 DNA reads TGTGCCAGCAGCTTATCAGCTCTAGCGGGACTCCCGGGCACCGGGGAGCTGTTTTTT. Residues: CASSLSALAGLPGTGELFF.